The T cell receptor (beta chain) under discussion was sequenced for a study of blood T cell repertoires in COVID-19. Study details: The United States, Italy and Spain supplied acute and convalescent COVID-19 samples.

The assay was immunoSEQ multiplex PCR, and TCRdb's table has in-frame clones only and misses some. Counted here are about 300,000 clones, about 93% occurring once; the ten biggest clones make up around 6.8%. Germline CDR1 reads LGHDT; CDR2 reads YNNKEL (reference sequence). This CDR3 contains 16 residues. The J segment lost 2 bases and the V segment lost 1 base, leaving 7 bases of the junction unmatched. V is TRBV3-1 (or the pseudogene TRBV3-2) and J is TRBJ2-5; 7 bases fit TRBD2. The material sequenced was peripheral blood. The source of this sequence is a woman in her twenties or thirties with COVID-19, enrolled during active disease. The CDR3 sequence is CASSQGGGVLQETQYF. The CDR3 coding sequence is TGTGCCAGCAGCCAAGGGGGGGGAGTACTACAAGAGACCCAGTACTTC.